This T cell receptor beta chain was identified in a study of T cell responses to AZD1222 COVID-19 vaccine. About the study: The analysis combined second doses at about 4 or about 12 weeks. Regarding the study as a whole: Mapped onto spike, vaccine-associated CD4 TCRs spanned it and were dominant at 160-218 and 743-854. All repertoire sampling was performed exclusively after the peak T cell response. Spike-specific TCR depth and breadth grew after two AZD1222 doses.

Method: immunoSEQ multiplex PCR; TCRdb's copy keeps in-frame clones and lacks some. The data contain around 130,000 clones, 80% to 90% of them singletons. The CDR3 runs to 13 residues. In germline, CDR1 is MNHEY, CDR2 SVGAGI. Trimming took off 10 bases at V and 5 bases at J, with 17 bases between the two ends. Remarks on this clone: Its antigen is still unknown.

The clonotype originates from an adult in good health. The chain carries TRBV6-5 and TRBJ1-2; D might be TRBD1 (6 bases). The sequencing used peripheral blood, collected on day 0 of AZD1222 vaccination. The CDR3 sequence: CATLAGAGYGYTF. The CDR3 bases are TGTGCCACCCTTGCAGGGGCCGGTTATGGCTACACCTTC.